The 2 T cell receptor beta chains reported below all come from one sample, sequenced in a study of identical twins. One entry per CDR3 protein results from TCRdb running MiXCR on the 5' RACE reads. The sample has fewer than 550,000 distinct CDR3 sequences; 13% to 15% are singletons. The data were also submitted as part of a second study, on yellow fever vaccine responses in identical twins.

Sequenced material: CD4+ T cells sorted from blood. The receptor source for this set is a woman younger than 30 in good health.

The chain carries TRBV23-1 and TRBJ2-3, with TRBD2 matching 11 bases. TRBV23-1 is an ORF, and what it does is uncertain. The length of the CDR3 is 18 residues. Germline trimming cut 7 bases from V and 8 bases from J; bases unmatched to any gene: 20. CDR3 residues: CASTIRHTSGSGGGTQYF. The DNA of the CDR3 is TGCGCCAGCACCATCCGCCACACTAGCGGGAGTGGAGGGGGTACGCAGTATTTT.

This clonotype was seen ten or more times. V and J are TRBV12-3 or TRBV12-4 and TRBJ2-7; a weak D match, TRBD1 (6 bases). V lost 1 base and J 0 bases, leaving 16 bases between the germline ends. There are 17 residues in the CDR3. The CDR3 sequence is CASSLGLGAAPSYEQYF. DNA for the CDR3: TGTGCCAGCAGTTTAGGGCTGGGGGCCGCACCCTCCTACGAGCAGTACTTC.